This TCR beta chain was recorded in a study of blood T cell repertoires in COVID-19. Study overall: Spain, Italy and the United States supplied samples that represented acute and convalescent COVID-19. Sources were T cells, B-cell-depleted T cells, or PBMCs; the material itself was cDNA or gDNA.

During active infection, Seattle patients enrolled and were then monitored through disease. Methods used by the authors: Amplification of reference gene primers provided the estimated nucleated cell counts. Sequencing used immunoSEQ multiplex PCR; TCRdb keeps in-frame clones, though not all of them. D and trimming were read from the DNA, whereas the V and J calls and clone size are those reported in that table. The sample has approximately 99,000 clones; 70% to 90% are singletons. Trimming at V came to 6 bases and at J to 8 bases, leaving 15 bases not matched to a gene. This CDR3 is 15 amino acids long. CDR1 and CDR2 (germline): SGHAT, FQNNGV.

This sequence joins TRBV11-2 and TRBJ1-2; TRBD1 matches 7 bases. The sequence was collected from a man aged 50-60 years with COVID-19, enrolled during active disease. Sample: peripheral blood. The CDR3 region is CASSELDRDRRGYTF. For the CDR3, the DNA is TGTGCCAGCAGTGAACTCGACAGGGATCGAAGAGGCTACACCTTC.